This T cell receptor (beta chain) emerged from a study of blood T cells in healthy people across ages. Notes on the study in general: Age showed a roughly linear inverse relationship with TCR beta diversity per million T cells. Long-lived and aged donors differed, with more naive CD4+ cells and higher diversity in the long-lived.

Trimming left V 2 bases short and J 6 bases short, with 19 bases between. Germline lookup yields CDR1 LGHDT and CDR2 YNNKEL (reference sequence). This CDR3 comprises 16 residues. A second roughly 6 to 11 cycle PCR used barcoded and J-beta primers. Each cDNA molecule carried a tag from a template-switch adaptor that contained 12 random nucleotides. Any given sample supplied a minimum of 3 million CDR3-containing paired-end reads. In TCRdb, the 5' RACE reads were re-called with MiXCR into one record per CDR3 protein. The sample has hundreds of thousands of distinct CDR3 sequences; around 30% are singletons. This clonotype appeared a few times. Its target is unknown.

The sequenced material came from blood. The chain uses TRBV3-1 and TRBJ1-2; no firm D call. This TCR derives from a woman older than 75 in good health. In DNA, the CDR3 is TGTGCCAGCAGCCAATCCCAATGGTTGAGTAAGGATGGCTACACCTTC. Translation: CASSQSQWLSKDGYTF.